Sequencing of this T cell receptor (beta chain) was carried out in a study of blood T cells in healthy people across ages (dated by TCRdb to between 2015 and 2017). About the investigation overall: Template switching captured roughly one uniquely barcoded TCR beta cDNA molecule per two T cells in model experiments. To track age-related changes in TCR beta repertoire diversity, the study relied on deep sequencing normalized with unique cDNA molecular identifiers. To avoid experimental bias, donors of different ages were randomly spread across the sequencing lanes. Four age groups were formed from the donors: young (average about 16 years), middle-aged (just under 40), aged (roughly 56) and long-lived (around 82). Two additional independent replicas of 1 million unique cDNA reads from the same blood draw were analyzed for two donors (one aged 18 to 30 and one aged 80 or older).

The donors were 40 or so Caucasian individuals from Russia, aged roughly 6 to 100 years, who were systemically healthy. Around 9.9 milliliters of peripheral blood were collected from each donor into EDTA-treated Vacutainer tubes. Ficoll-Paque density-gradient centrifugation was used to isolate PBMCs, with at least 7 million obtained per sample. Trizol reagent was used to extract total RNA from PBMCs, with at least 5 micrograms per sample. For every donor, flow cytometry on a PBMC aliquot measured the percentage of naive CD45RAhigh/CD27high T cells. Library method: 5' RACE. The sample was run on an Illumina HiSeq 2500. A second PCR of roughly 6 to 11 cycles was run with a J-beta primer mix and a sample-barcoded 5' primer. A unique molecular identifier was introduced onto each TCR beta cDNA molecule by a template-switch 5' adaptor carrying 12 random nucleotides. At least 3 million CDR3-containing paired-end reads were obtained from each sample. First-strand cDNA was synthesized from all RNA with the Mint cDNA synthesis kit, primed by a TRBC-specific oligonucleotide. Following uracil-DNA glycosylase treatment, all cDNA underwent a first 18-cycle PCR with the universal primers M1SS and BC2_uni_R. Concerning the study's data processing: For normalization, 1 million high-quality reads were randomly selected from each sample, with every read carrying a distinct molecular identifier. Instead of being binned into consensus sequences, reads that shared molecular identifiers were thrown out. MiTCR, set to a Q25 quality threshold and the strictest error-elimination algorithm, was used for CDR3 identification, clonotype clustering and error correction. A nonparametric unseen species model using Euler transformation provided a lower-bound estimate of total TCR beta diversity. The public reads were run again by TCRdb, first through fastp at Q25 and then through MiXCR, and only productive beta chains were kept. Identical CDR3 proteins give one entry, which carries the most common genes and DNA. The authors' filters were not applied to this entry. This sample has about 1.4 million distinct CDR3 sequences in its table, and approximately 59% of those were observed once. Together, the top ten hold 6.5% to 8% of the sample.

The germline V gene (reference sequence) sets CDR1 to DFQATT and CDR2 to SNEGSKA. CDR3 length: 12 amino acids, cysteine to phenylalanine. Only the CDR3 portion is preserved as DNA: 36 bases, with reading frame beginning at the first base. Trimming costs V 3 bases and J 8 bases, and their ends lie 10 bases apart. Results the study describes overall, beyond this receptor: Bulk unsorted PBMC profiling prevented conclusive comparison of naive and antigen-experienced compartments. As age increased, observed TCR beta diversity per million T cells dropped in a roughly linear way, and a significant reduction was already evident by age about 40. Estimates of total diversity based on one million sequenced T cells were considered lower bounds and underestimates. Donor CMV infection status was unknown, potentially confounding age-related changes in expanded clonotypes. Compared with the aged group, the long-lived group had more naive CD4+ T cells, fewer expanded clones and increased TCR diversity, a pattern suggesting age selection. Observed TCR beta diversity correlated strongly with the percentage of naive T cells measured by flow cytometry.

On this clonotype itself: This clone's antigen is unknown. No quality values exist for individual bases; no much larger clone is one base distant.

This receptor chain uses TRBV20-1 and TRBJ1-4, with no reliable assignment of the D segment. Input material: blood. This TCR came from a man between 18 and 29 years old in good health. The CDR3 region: CSAREEGEKLFF. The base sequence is TGCAGTGCTAGGGAAGAAGGGGAAAAACTGTTTTTT.